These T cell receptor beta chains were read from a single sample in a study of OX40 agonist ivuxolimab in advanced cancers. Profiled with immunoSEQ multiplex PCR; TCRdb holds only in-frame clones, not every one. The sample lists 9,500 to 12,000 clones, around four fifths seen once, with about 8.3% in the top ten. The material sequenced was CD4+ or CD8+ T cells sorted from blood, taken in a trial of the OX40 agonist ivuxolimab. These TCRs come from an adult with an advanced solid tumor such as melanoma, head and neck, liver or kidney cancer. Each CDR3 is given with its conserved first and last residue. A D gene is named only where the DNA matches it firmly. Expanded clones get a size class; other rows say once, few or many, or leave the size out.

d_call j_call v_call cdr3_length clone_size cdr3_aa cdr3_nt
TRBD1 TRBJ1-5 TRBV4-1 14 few CASSDRVAGQPQHF TGCGCCAGCAGTGACAGGGTCGCGGGTCAGCCCCAGCATTTT
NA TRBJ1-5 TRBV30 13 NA CAWSVDVDQPQHF TGTGCCTGGAGTGTGGACGTTGATCAGCCCCAGCATTTT
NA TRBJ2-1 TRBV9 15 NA CASSVEGNSYNEQFF TGTGCCAGCAGCGTAGAGGGGAATTCCTACAATGAGCAGTTCTTC
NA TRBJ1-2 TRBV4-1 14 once CASSQGGINYGYTF TGCGCCAGCAGCCAAGGGGGGATTAACTATGGCTACACCTTC
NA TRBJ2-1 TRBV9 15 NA CASSVGAGHYNEQFF TGTGCCAGCAGCGTAGGTGCGGGGCACTACAATGAGCAGTTCTTC
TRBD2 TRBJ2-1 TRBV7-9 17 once CASSPGLAGGVYNEQFF TGTGCCAGCAGCCCGGGACTAGCGGGGGGAGTTTACAATGAGCAGTTCTTC
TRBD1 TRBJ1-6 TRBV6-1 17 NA CASSEETGGSVNSPLHF TGTGCCAGCAGTGAAGAAACAGGGGGTTCTGTTAATTCACCCCTCCACTTT
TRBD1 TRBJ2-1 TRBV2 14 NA CASRPGQGYNEQFF TGTGCCAGCAGGCCGGGACAGGGGTACAATGAGCAGTTCTTC
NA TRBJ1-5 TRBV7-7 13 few CASSPGPSQPQHF TGTGCCAGCAGCCCCGGGCCAAGTCAGCCCCAGCATTTT
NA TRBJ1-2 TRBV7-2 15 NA CASSLSAEWRNGYTF TGTGCCAGCAGCTTATCGGCGGAGTGGAGGAATGGCTACACCTTC
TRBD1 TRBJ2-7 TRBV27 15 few CASSRAQGSSYEQYF TGTGCCAGCAGCAGAGCACAGGGGAGCTCCTACGAGCAGTACTTC
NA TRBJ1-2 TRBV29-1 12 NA CSVESGLYGYTF TGCAGCGTTGAGTCCGGGCTCTATGGCTACACCTTC
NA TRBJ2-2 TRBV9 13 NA CASTAANTGELFF TGTGCCAGCACAGCGGCGAACACCGGGGAGCTGTTTTTT
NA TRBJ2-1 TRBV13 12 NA CASSFYYNEQFF TGTGCCAGCAGCTTTTACTACAATGAGCAGTTCTTC
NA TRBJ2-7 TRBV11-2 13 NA CASSPPAAYEQYF TGTGCCAGCAGCCCCCCGGCAGCCTACGAGCAGTACTTC
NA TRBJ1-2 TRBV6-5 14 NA CASSYSPEDGGYTF TGTGCCAGCAGTTACTCCCCCGAGGACGGTGGCTACACCTTC
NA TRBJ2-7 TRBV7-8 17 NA CASSLGGLGPSSYEQYF TGTGCCAGCAGCTTAGGAGGGCTGGGACCATCCTCCTACGAGCAGTACTTC
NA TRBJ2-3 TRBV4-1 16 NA CASSPNDAGLSDTQYF TGCGCCAGCAGCCCAAACGACGCTGGACTCTCGGATACGCAGTATTTT
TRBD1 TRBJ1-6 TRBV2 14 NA CASRFTGELRPLHF TGTGCCAGCAGATTCACAGGGGAATTGAGGCCCCTCCACTTT
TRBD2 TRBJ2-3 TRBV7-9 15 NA CASSPLERGAWSQYF TGTGCCAGCAGCCCCTTAGAGCGGGGGGCCTGGTCGCAGTATTTT
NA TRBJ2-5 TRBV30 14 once CAWSVLGSQETQYF TGTGCCTGGAGTGTACTGGGATCCCAAGAGACCCAGTACTTC
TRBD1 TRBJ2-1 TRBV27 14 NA CASSYAGQADEQFF TGTGCCAGCAGCTACGCGGGACAGGCGGACGAGCAGTTCTTC
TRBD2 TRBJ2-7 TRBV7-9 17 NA CASSSPTSEKGYYEQYF TGTGCCAGCAGCTCCCCTACTAGCGAGAAGGGGTACTACGAGCAGTACTTC